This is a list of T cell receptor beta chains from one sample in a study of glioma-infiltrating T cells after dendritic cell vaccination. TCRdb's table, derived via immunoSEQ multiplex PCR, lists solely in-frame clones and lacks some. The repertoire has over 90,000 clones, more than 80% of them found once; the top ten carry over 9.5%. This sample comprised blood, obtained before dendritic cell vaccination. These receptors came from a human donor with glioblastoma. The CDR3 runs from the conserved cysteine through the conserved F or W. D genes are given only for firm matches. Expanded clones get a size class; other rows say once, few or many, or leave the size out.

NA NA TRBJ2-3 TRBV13 CASSTGSTDTQYF TGTGCCAGCAGTACGGGGAGCACAGATACGCAGTATTTT
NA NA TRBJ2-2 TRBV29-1 CNVLQESTGELFF TGCAACGTGTTGCAGGAAAGCACCGGGGAGCTGTTTTTT
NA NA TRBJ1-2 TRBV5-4 CASSPEPSWYGYTF TGTGCCAGCAGCCCGGAGCCCTCCTGGTATGGCTACACCTTC
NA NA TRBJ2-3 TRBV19 CASSVLADTQYF TGTGCCAGTAGTGTACTAGCAGATACGCAGTATTTT
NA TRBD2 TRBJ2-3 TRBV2 CASSEGLAGGNTDTQYF TGTGCCAGCAGTGAGGGCCTAGCGGGGGGGAACACAGATACGCAGTATTTT
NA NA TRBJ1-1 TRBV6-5 CASSTARDNTEAFF TGTGCCAGCAGTACTGCCCGGGATAACACTGAAGCTTTCTTT
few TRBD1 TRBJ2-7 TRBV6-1 CASTKGAAYEQYF TGTGCCAGCACAAAGGGGGCCGCCTACGAGCAGTACTTC
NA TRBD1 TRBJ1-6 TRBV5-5 CASSLGTGKNSPLHF TGTGCCAGCAGCTTGGGGACAGGGAAAAATTCACCCCTCCACTTT
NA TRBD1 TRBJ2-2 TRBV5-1 CASSPGQGDTGELFF TGCGCCAGCAGCCCGGGACAGGGGGACACCGGGGAGCTGTTTTTT
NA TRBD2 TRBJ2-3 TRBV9 CASSVGRGGQYF TGTGCCAGCAGCGTAGGACGGGGGGGGCAGTATTTT
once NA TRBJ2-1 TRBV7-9 CASSLGRGDEQFF TGTGCCAGCAGCTTAGGCAGGGGTGATGAGCAGTTCTTC
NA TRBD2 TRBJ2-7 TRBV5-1 CASMNRLAGSYEQYF TGCGCCAGCATGAACCGACTAGCGGGGTCCTACGAGCAGTACTTC
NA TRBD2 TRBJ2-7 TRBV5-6 CASSLAIAGGYEQYF TGTGCCAGCAGCTTGGCCATTGCGGGGGGCTACGAGCAGTACTTC
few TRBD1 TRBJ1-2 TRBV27 CASSTTGVYGYTF TGTGCCAGCAGTACCACAGGGGTTTATGGCTACACCTTC
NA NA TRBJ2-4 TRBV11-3 CASSPPGLLAKNIQYF TGTGCCAGCAGCCCCCCGGGGTTACTAGCCAAAAACATTCAGTACTTC
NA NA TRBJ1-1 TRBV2 CASSVWRATEAFF TGTGCCAGCAGTGTGTGGAGGGCGACTGAAGCTTTCTTT
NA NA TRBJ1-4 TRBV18 CASSQDSTEEKLFF TGTGCCAGCTCACAAGACAGTACTGAGGAAAAACTGTTTTTT
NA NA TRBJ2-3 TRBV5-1 CASSLAEAGADTQYF TGCGCCAGCAGCTTGGCCGAAGCTGGTGCAGATACGCAGTATTTT
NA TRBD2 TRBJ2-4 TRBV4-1 CASSQPGRRSAKNIQYF TGCGCCAGCAGCCAACCCGGGAGGCGGTCAGCCAAAAACATTCAGTACTTC
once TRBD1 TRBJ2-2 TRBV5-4 CASSWGGTGPGELFF TGTGCCAGCAGCTGGGGAGGGACAGGGCCCGGGGAGCTGTTTTTT
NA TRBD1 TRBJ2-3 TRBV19 CASSSDRVRADTQYF TGTGCCAGTAGTAGCGACAGGGTAAGGGCAGATACGCAGTATTTT
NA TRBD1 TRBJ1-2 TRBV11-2 CASSSQDRADGYTF TGTGCCAGCAGCTCCCAGGACAGGGCGGATGGCTACACCTTC
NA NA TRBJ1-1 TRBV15 CATRTERGINTEAFF TGTGCCACCAGAACTGAACGCGGGATTAACACTGAAGCTTTCTTT
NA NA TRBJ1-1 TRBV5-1 CASSLDGTLNTEAFF TGCGCCAGCAGCTTGGATGGGACTTTGAACACTGAAGCTTTCTTT
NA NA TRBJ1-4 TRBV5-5 CASSLRVNRGEKLFF TGTGCCAGCAGCTTGAGGGTAAACAGAGGGGAAAAACTGTTTTTT
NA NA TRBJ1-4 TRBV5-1 CASSLGQSNEKLFF TGCGCCAGCAGCTTGGGTCAGTCGAATGAAAAACTGTTTTTT
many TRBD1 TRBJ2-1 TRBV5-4 CASSLDRGDNEQFF TGTGCCAGCAGCTTGGACAGGGGGGACAATGAGCAGTTCTTC
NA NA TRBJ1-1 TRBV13 CASSPPRAHTEAFF TGTGCCAGCAGCCCCCCCAGGGCCCACACTGAAGCTTTCTTT
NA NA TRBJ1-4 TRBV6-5 CASSYAAGVLNEKLFF TGTGCCAGCAGTTACGCGGCAGGGGTACTGAATGAAAAACTGTTTTTT
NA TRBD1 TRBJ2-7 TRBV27 CASSLKVGQGSIEQYF TGTGCCAGCAGTTTAAAGGTGGGACAGGGGTCGATCGAGCAGTACTTC
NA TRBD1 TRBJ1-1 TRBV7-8 CASSLAHRGAGTEAFF TGTGCCAGCAGCTTAGCGCACAGGGGGGCGGGCACTGAAGCTTTCTTT
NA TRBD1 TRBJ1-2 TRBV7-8 CASSPRTGRDYGYTF TGTGCCAGCAGCCCCCGGACAGGACGTGACTATGGCTACACCTTC
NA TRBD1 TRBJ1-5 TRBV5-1 CASSLTGGRQPQHF TGCGCCAGCAGCTTGACAGGGGGACGGCAGCCCCAGCATTTT
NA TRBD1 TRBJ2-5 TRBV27 CASSPGQQETQYF TGTGCCAGCAGTCCGGGACAGCAAGAGACCCAGTACTTC
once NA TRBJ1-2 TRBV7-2 CASSPSGRGSYTF TGTGCCAGCAGCCCGAGTGGCAGGGGTAGCTACACCTTC
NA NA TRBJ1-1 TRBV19 CASSLIMNTEAFF TGTGCCAGTAGTCTTATAATGAACACTGAAGCTTTCTTT
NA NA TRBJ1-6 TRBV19 CASSIAQLNSSPLHF TGTGCCAGTAGTATAGCACAGCTTAACTCTTCACCCCTCCACTTT
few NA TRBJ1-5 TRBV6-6 CASRTQGGPQHF TGTGCCAGCAGGACACAGGGTGGCCCCCAGCATTTT
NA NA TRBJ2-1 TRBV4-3 CASSQDRELGEQFF TGCGCCAGCAGCCAAGATCGGGAATTAGGCGAGCAGTTCTTC
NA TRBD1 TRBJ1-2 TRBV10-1 CASSAGQGSYGYTF TGCGCCAGCAGTGCCGGACAGGGAAGTTATGGCTACACCTTC
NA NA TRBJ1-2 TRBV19 CASKDPAERTLHYGYTF TGTGCCAGTAAAGACCCCGCGGAACGGACTCTTCACTATGGCTACACCTTC
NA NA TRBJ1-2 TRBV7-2 CASSTPDSVYGYTF TGTGCCAGCAGCACCCCCGACAGCGTATATGGCTACACCTTC
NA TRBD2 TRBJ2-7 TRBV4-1 CASSQIAGGIYEQYF TGCGCCAGCAGCCAGATAGCGGGGGGGATCTACGAGCAGTACTTC
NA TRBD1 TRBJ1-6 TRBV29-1 CSAKQGGRDSPLHF TGCAGCGCGAAACAGGGGGGGCGCGATTCGCCCCTCCACTTT